These T cell receptor beta chains were read from a single sample in a study of blood T cell repertoires in COVID-19. Using immunoSEQ multiplex PCR, the repertoire was profiled, and TCRdb retains in-frame clones only, with some absent. The sample includes 310,000 or so clones, around 87% seen only once; the top ten take roughly 1.3%. Sequences were obtained from peripheral blood. All receptors derive from a man between 65 and 80 years old with acute or convalescent COVID-19. Each CDR3 is given with its conserved first and last residue. D genes are given only for firm matches. Clone size is given for some rows only: seen once, a few or many times, or a class if the clone is expanded.

size,J,V,D,CDR3,DNA
.,TRBJ1-2,TRBV24-1,TRBD1,CATSDAGTGAYGYTF,TGTGCCACCAGTGATGCCGGGACAGGGGCTTATGGCTACACCTTC
.,TRBJ2-7,TRBV6-2/TRBV6-3,TRBD1,CASSNRQGRSSYEQYF,TGTGCCAGCAGTAACCGACAGGGGAGAAGCTCCTACGAGCAGTACTTC
.,TRBJ2-3,TRBV28,.,CAALGLGDTQYF,TGTGCCGCTCTCGGACTTGGAGATACGCAGTATTTT
.,TRBJ2-7,TRBV5-5,TRBD1,CASSDTKQGRLEQYF,TGTGCCAGCAGCGATACCAAACAGGGGAGACTCGAGCAGTACTTC
few,TRBJ2-5,TRBV24-1,.,CATSDVARAGTGTQYF,TGTGCCACCAGTGATGTCGCGCGGGCGGGGACGGGGACCCAGTACTTC
.,TRBJ1-5,TRBV7-2,TRBD1,CASSPGTVGNQPQHF,TGTGCCAGCAGCCCAGGGACAGTCGGCAATCAGCCCCAGCATTTT
.,TRBJ1-1,TRBV5-6,TRBD1,CASSRDRRNTEAFF,TGTGCCAGCAGCCGGGACAGACGGAACACTGAAGCTTTCTTT
once,TRBJ2-7,TRBV4-2,.,CASSQDVAGPSSYEQYF,TGTGCCAGCAGCCAAGATGTTGCGGGACCGAGCTCCTACGAGCAGTACTTC
.,TRBJ1-2,TRBV3-1/TRBV3-2,.,CASSHLQGVNGYTF,TGTGCCAGCAGCCACCTACAGGGAGTGAATGGCTACACCTTC
once,TRBJ2-2,TRBV10-3,.,CAISYNRENTGELFF,TGTGCCATCAGTTACAACAGGGAGAACACCGGGGAGCTGTTTTTT
once,TRBJ2-7,TRBV6-1,.,CASSEGGQTTYEQYF,TGTGCCAGCAGTGAAGGAGGACAGACTACCTACGAGCAGTACTTC
few,TRBJ2-3,TRBV4-1,TRBD2,CASRAYWVSGALRTADTQYF,TGCGCCAGCAGGGCGTATTGGGTTAGCGGGGCCCTAAGAACGGCAGATACGCAGTATTTT
once,TRBJ1-2,TRBV7-2,.,CASSFQTGIYGYTF,TGTGCCAGCAGCTTTCAAACAGGGATCTATGGCTACACCTTC
.,TRBJ1-1,TRBV7-6,.,CASSFGRNTEAFF,TGTGCCAGCAGCTTTGGCAGGAACACTGAAGCTTTCTTT
.,TRBJ1-2,TRBV28,.,CASSFGADHYGYTF,TGTGCCAGCAGTTTTGGGGCAGACCACTATGGCTACACCTTC
.,TRBJ1-6,TRBV6-5,.,CASSYSTGFYNSPLHF,TGTGCCAGCAGTTACTCGACGGGGTTCTATAATTCACCCCTCCACTTT
.,TRBJ2-5,TRBV2,TRBD2,CASVRGAQETQYF,TGTGCCAGCGTGCGGGGGGCCCAAGAGACCCAGTACTTC
.,TRBJ2-1,TRBV7-2,TRBD1,CASSFWLDRGRTRNEQFF,TGTGCCAGCAGCTTTTGGTTAGACAGGGGGCGAACTAGGAATGAGCAGTTCTTC
.,TRBJ2-7,TRBV9,TRBD2,CASSPGLVPEQYF,TGTGCCAGCAGCCCGGGACTAGTTCCCGAGCAGTACTTC
.,TRBJ1-2,TRBV9,TRBD1,CASSPSQGAGGYTF,TGTGCCAGCAGCCCAAGTCAGGGGGCCGGTGGCTACACCTTC
few,TRBJ1-2,TRBV7-2,TRBD1,CASSTRQGGGYTF,TGTGCCAGCAGCACTAGACAGGGCGGCGGCTACACCTTC
.,TRBJ1-1,TRBV3-1/TRBV3-2,.,CASSPRGGNTEAFF,TGTGCCAGCAGCCCAAGGGGTGGTAACACTGAAGCTTTCTTT
.,TRBJ1-1,TRBV7-2,.,CASSLFQNTEAFF,TGTGCCAGCAGCTTATTTCAGAACACTGAAGCTTTCTTT
.,TRBJ2-3,TRBV7-8,TRBD2,CASSLGLAGGTDTQYF,TGTGCCAGCAGCTTAGGGCTAGCGGGGGGCACAGATACGCAGTATTTT
.,TRBJ1-6,TRBV6-5,TRBD1,CASSRTGAYLSPLHF,TGTGCCAGCAGCAGGACAGGGGCATACCTTTCACCCCTCCACTTT
.,TRBJ2-7,TRBV5-4,TRBD1,CASSLGQGSYEQYF,TGTGCCAGCAGCTTGGGACAGGGATCCTACGAGCAGTACTTC
.,TRBJ2-2,TRBV6-6,.,CASSYSRGPNTGELFF,TGTGCCAGCAGTTACTCGCGCGGGCCGAACACCGGGGAGCTGTTTTTT
once,TRBJ2-7,TRBV29-1,TRBD1,CSVLDRVYEQYF,TGCAGCGTTTTGGACAGGGTATACGAGCAGTACTTC
.,TRBJ2-1,TRBV4-3,TRBD2,CASSQLAGVSNEQFF,TGCGCCAGCAGCCAACTAGCGGGGGTTAGCAATGAGCAGTTCTTC
many,TRBJ2-7,TRBV5-1,.,CASSLGAENYEQYF,TGCGCCAGCAGCTTGGGGGCCGAAAACTACGAGCAGTACTTC
.,TRBJ1-1,TRBV18,.,CASSPRQSPGEAFF,TGTGCCAGCTCACCGAGGCAGAGCCCGGGTGAAGCTTTCTTT
.,TRBJ1-2,TRBV6-1,.,CASSVTGLKANYGYTF,TGTGCCAGCAGTGTCACAGGGTTGAAAGCTAACTATGGCTACACCTTC
.,TRBJ2-7,TRBV6-5,TRBD1,CASSYSTGQFVYEQYF,TGTGCCAGCAGTTACTCGACGGGACAGTTCGTCTACGAGCAGTACTTC
.,TRBJ2-1,TRBV7-2,.,CASSLSTKGDEQFF,TGTGCCAGCAGCTTATCCACGAAGGGGGATGAGCAGTTCTTC
.,TRBJ1-2,TRBV6-2/TRBV6-3,TRBD1,CASSHTGARGYTF,TGTGCCAGCAGTCACACAGGGGCGCGGGGCTACACCTTC
.,TRBJ1-1,TRBV9,.,CASSVVGANTEAFF,TGTGCCAGCAGCGTAGTAGGGGCGAACACTGAAGCTTTCTTT
.,TRBJ1-5,TRBV28,.,CASSLTVFQPQHF,TGTGCCAGCAGTTTAACAGTATTTCAGCCCCAGCATTTT
.,TRBJ2-2,TRBV11-2,.,CASSLDHNTGELFF,TGTGCCAGCAGCTTAGACCATAACACCGGGGAGCTGTTTTTT
.,TRBJ1-2,TRBV6-6,TRBD1,CAHSGGGSYGYTF,TGTGCCCACTCAGGGGGCGGGAGCTATGGCTACACCTTC
.,TRBJ2-3,TRBV27,.,CASALGVLTDTQYF,TGTGCCAGCGCCCTCGGGGTGCTCACAGATACGCAGTATTTT
.,TRBJ2-5,TRBV4-3,TRBD2,CASSQSLAGYQETQYF,TGCGCCAGCAGCCAATCGCTAGCGGGATATCAAGAGACCCAGTACTTC